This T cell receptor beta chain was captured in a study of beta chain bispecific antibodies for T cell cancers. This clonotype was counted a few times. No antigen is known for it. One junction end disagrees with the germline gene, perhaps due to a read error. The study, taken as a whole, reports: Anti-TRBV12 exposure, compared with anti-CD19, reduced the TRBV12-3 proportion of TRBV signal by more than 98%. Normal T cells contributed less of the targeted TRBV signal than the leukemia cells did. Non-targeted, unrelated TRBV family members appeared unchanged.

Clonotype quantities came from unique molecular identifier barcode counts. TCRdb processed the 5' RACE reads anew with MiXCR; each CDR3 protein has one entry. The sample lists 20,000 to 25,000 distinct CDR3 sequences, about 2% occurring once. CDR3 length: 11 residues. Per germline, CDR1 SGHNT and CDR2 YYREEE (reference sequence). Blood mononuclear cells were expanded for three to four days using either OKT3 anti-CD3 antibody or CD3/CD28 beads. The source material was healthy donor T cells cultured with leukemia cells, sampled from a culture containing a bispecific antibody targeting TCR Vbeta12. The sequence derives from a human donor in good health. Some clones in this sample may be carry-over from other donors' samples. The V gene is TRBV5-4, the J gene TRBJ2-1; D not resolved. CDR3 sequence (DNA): TGTGCCAGCAGCTTGGATACCCGGCAGGTCTTC. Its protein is CASSLDTRQVF.